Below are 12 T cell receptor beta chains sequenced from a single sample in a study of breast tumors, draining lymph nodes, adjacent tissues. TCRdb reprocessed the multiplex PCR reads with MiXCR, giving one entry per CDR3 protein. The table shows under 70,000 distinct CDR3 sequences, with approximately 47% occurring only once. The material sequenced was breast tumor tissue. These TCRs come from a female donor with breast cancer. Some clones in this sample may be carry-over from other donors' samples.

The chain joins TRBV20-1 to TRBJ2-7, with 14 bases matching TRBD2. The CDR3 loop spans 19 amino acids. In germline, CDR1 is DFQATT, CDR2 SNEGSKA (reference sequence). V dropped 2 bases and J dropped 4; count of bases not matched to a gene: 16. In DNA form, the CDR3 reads TGCAGTGCTAGAAAGCTTCGACTAGCGGGAGGGCCGTGGGCGTACGAGCAGTACTTC. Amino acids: CSARKLRLAGGPWAYEQYF.

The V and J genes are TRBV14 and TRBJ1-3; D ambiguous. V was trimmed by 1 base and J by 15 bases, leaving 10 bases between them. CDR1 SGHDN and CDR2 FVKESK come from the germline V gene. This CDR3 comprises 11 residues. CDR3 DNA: TGTGCCAGCAGCCAAGGAAACACCGCATATTTT. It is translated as CASSQGNTAYF.

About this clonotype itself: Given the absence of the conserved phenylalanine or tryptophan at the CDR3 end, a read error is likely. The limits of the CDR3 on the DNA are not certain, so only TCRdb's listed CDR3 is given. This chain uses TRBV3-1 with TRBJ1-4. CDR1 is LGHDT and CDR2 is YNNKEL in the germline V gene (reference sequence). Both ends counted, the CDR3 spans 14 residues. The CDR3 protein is CASSQEVMERWVTY.

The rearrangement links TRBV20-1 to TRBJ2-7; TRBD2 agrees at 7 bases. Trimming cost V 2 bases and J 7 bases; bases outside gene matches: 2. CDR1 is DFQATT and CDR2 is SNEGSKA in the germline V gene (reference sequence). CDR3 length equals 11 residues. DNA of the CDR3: TGCAGTGCTAGATTGGGGGGGGAGCAGTACTTC. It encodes CSARLGGEQYF.

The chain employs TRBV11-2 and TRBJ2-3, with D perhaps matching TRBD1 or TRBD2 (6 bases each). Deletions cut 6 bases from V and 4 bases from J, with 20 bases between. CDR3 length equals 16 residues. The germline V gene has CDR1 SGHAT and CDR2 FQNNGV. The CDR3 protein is CASSLLWTAGADTQYF. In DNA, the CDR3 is TGTGCCAGCAGTTTACTTTGGACAGCGGGTGCAGATACGCAGTATTTT.

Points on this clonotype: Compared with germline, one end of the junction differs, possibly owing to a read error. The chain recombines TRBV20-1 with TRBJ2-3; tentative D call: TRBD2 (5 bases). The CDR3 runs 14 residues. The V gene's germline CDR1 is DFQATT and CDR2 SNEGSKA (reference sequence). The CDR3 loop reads CSAGCNSDTDTQCF. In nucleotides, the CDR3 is TGCAGTGCTGGGTGTAATAGCGACACAGATACGCAGTGTTTT.

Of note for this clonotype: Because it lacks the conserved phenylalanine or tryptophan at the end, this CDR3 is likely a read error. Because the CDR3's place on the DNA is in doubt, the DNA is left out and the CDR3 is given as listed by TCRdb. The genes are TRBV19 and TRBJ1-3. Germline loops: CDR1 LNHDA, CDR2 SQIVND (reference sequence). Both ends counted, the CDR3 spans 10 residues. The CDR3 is CASKGLAGNT.

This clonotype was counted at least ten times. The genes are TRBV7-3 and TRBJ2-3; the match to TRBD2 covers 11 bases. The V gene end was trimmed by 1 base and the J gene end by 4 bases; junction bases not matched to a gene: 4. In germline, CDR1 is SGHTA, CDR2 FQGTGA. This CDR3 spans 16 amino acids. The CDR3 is CASSLNSGGVADTQYF. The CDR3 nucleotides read TGTGCCAGCAGCTTAAATAGCGGGGGGGTCGCAGATACGCAGTATTTT.

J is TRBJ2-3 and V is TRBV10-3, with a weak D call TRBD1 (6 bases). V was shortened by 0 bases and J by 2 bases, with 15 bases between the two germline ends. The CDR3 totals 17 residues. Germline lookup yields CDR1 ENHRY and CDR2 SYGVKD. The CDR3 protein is CAISESLAGAFTDTQYF. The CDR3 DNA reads TGTGCCATCAGTGAGTCGCTGGCAGGGGCTTTCACAGATACGCAGTATTTT.

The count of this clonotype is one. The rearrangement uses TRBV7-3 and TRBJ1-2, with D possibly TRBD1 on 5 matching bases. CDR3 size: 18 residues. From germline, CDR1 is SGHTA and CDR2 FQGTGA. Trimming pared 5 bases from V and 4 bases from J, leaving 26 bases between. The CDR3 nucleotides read TGTGCCAGCAGCCATCCAATTCCTGGGGGTAGCGTGGCCTATGGCTACACCTTC. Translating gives CASSHPIPGGSVAYGYTF.

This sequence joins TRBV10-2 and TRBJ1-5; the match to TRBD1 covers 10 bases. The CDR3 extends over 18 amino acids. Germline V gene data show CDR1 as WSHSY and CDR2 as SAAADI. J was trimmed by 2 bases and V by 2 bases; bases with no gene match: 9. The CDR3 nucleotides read TGCGCCAGCAGTGAGCGGGACAGGGGAGAGGGTGGCAATCAGCCCCAGCATTTT. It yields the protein CASSERDRGEGGNQPQHF.

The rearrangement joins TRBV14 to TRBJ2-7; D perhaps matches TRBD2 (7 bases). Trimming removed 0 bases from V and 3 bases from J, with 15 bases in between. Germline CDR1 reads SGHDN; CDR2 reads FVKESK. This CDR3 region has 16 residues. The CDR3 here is CASSQERRRGGYEQYF. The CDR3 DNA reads TGTGCCAGCAGCCAAGAGCGACGGAGGGGGGGCTACGAGCAGTACTTC.